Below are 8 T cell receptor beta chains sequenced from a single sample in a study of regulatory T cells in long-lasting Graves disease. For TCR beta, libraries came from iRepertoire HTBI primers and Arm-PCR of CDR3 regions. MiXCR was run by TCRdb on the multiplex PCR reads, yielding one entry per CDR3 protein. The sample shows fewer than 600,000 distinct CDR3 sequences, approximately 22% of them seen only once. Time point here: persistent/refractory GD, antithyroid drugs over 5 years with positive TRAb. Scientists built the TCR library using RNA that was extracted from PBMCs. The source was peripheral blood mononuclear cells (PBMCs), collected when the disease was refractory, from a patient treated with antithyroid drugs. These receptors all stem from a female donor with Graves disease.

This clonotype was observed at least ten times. The CDR3 nucleotides read TGTGCCAGCACCGGGCCTAGCGGGAGGAGCACAGATACGCAGTATTTT. This gives the protein CASTGPSGRSTDTQYF. The V and J genes are TRBV28 and TRBJ2-3, with 11 bases fitting TRBD2. The length of the CDR3 is 16 residues. CDR1 MDHEN and CDR2 SYDVKM come from the germline V gene. J lost 0 bases, V lost 7 bases, and 6 bases had no gene match.

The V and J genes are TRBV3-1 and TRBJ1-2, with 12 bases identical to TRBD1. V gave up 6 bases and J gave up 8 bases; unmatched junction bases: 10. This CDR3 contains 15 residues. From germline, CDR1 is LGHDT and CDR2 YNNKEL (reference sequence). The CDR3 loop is CASSRAGTGGYGYTF. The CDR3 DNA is TGTGCCAGCAGTCGAGCCGGGACAGGGGGCTACGGCTACACCTTC.

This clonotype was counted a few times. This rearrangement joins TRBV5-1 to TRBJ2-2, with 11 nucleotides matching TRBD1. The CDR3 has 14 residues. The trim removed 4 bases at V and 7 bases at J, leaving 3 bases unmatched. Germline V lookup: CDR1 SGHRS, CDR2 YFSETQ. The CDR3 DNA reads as TGCGCCAGCAGCGGACAGGGGGCAGGCGGGGAGCTGTTTTTT. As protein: CASSGQGAGGELFF.

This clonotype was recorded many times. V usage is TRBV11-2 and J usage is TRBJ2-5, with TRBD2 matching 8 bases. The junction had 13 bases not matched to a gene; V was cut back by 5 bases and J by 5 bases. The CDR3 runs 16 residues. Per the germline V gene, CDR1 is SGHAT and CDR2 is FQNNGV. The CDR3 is CASSTPGTRLGETQYF. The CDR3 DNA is TGTGCCAGCAGCACCCCCGGGACTAGACTGGGGGAGACCCAGTACTTC.

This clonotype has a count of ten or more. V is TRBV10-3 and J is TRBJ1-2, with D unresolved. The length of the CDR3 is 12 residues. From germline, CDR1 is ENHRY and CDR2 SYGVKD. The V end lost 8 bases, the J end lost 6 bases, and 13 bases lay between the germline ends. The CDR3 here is CAIGWDEDGYTF. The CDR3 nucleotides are TGTGCCATCGGTTGGGATGAGGATGGCTACACCTTC.

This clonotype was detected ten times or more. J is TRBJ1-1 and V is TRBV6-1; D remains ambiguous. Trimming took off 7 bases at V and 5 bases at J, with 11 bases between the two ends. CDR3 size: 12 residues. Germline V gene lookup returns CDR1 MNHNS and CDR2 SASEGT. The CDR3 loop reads CASILGGTEAFF. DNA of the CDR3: TGTGCCAGCATTCTTGGTGGGACTGAAGCTTTCTTT.

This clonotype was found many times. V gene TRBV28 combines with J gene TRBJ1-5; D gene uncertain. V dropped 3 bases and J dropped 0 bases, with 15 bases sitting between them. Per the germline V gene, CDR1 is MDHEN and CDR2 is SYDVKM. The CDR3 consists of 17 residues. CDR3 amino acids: CASSFFLSRYSNQPQHF. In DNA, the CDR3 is TGTGCCAGCAGTTTCTTTTTGAGCAGATATAGCAATCAGCCCCAGCATTTT. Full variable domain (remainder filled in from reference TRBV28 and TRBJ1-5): DVKVTQSSRYLVKRTGEKVFLECVQDMDHENMFWYRQDPGLGLRLIYFSYDVKMKEKGDIPEGYSVSREKKERFSLILESASTNQTSMYLCASSFFLSRYSNQPQHFGDGTRLSIL.

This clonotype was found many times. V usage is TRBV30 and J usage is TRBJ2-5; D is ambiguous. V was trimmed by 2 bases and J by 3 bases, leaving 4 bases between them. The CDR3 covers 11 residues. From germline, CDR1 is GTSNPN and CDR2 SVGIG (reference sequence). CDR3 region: CAWSSEETQYF. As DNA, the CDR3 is TGTGCCTGGAGTAGCGAAGAGACCCAGTACTTC. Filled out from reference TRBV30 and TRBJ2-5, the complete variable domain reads SQTIHQWPATLVQPVGSPLSLECTVEGTSNPNLYWYRQAAGRGLQLLFYSVGIGQISSEVPQNLSASRPQDRQFILSSKKLLLSDSGFYLCAWSSEETQYFGPGTRLLVL.